The 3 T cell receptor beta chains listed next were all sequenced from one sample in a study of shared clonotypes between healthy human individuals. The repertoire was sequenced with immunoSEQ multiplex PCR; TCRdb's copy has only in-frame clones and lacks some. The profile shows about 2 million clones, approximately 94% of them singletons. Positively selected for CCR7, the CD45RO-negative cells used as naive CD8 cells excluded terminally differentiated effector memory CD45RA+ cells. The sequenced sample was naive CD8+ T cells sorted from blood. All receptors come from a man in his late teens or twenties in good health.

For this clone: At the DNA level, this CDR3 is encoded by other sequences in the same sample as well. The rearrangement links TRBV30 to TRBJ2-7, with 9 nucleotides matching TRBD1. The CDR3 loop spans 13 amino acids. Germline values: CDR1 GTSNPN, CDR2 SVGIG (reference sequence). The ends lost 0 bases at V and 4 bases at J; junction bases unmatched: 1. The CDR3 region is CAWSVGQGYEQYF. CDR3 nucleotides: TGTGCCTGGAGTGTTGGACAGGGGTACGAGCAGTACTTC.

This chain connects TRBV10-2 to TRBJ2-3, with a weak D call TRBD1 (5 bases). The ends were cut back, 6 bases at V and 1 base at J, with 8 bases in the middle. Germline loops: CDR1 WSHSY, CDR2 SAAADI. This CDR3 is 13 amino acids long. The CDR3 is CASRGPGTDTQYF. The DNA for the CDR3 is TGCGCCAGCAGGGGGCCGGGCACAGATACGCAGTATTTT.

The V gene is TRBV7-2, the J gene TRBJ2-7; 10 bases map to TRBD2. The CDR3 is made up of 17 amino acids. The V and J ends lost 0 bases and 4 bases, in that order; junction bases with no gene match: 9. Germline CDR1 reads SGHTA; CDR2 reads FQGNSA. The DNA of the CDR3 is TGTGCCAGCAGCTTAGCGCGGAGCGGGAGGGCCGAGTACGAGCAGTACTTC. It specifies CASSLARSGRAEYEQYF.